This T cell receptor (beta chain) derives from a study of blood T cell repertoires in COVID-19. Background on the study: Nucleic acid was either cDNA or gDNA, and it came from T cells, B-cell-depleted T cells, or PBMCs.

V lost 4 bases and J lost 2, with 16 bases in between. Germline V gene lookup returns CDR1 SGHNT and CDR2 YYREEE (reference sequence). The CDR3 extends over 15 amino acids. This clone was seen a handful of times. Participant-reported clinical history was the basis for cohort assignment. Methods used by the authors: Cell counts per sample came from amplifying reference gene primers. Using immunoSEQ multiplex PCR, the repertoire was profiled, and TCRdb retains in-frame clones only, with some absent. V and J calls and clone size are given by that table; D and trimming were obtained from the DNA. The sample has about 180,000 clones; roughly 87% are singletons.

This TCR came from a woman aged 45-65 years who had recovered from COVID-19. Source material: PBMCs or T cells enriched from blood (not recorded which). The gene calls are TRBV5-4 and TRBJ2-7, with D tentatively TRBD2 (6 bases). CDR3 region: CASSPATGDTYEQYF. The CDR3 DNA follows: TGTGCCAGCAGCCCCGCAACGGGAGACACCTACGAGCAGTACTTC.